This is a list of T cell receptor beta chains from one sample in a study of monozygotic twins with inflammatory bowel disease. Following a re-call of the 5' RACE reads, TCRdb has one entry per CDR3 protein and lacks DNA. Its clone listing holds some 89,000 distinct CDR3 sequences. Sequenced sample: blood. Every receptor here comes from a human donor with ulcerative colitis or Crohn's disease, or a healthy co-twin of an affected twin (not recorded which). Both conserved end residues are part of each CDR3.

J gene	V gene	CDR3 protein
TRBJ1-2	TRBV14	CASSQDHGAGGQGGYGYTF
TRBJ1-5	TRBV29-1	CSVEFSTNQPQHF
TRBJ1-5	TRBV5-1	CASSLGGTSQPQHF
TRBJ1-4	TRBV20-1	CSAEGGGEKLFF
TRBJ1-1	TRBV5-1	CASSLDIMNTEAFF
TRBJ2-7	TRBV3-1	CASSQGPGTYEQYF
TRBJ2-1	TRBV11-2	CASSLDGRPYNEQFF
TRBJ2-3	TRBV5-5	CASSRPGTRTDTQYF
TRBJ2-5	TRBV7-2	CASSWRQTSQETQYF
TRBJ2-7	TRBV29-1	CSVEDTTGPYEQYF
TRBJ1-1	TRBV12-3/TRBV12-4	CASTRTPNTEAFF
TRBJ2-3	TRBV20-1	CSASPERRTDTQYF
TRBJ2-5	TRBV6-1	CAGTSGGEETQYF
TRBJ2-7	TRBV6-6	CASRLAGGSYEQYF
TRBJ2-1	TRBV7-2	CASNFGGGTYNEQFF
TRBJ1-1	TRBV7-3	CASSFTGNTEAFF
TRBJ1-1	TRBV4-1	CASSQWPPGGMNTEAFF
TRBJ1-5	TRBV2	CASSLPGTGSFSNQPQHF
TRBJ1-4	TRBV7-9	CASSLALAGGGEKLFF
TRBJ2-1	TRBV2	CASSSELAGGNEQFF
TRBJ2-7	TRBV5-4	CASSPPGLGANEQYF
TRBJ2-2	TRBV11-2	CASSSRGAANTGELFF
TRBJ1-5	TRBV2	CASNEQGGNQPQHF